The entry below describes one T cell receptor beta chain. The source of the sample is a study of blood T cell repertoires in COVID-19. About the research overall: The origin of the acute and convalescent COVID-19 samples was the United States, Italy and Spain.

TCRdb's table, derived via immunoSEQ multiplex PCR, lists solely in-frame clones and lacks some. The sample lists around 290,000 clones, 80% to 90% occurring once. Material for sequencing was peripheral blood. The source of this sequence is a woman between 50 and 59 years old who had recovered from COVID-19.

CDR3 bases: TGTGCCAGCAGCGTAGCCCCGGCCTGGACAGGAGCAGATACGCAGTATTTT. The encoded protein is CASSVAPAWTGADTQYF. The chain couples TRBV9 to TRBJ2-3; 7 bases are a match to TRBD1. The CDR3 covers 17 residues. CDR1 is SGDLS, CDR2 YYNGEE, per germline. V lost 0 bases to trimming and J lost 4 bases; unmatched junction nucleotides: 11.